These 5 T cell receptor beta chains were sequenced from one sample in a study of OX40 agonist ivuxolimab in advanced cancers. Clones were sequenced by immunoSEQ multiplex PCR, and TCRdb holds only the in-frame ones, with some missing. Among about 65,000 clones listed, about 92% were seen once. The material sequenced was CD4+ or CD8+ T cells sorted from blood, taken in a trial of the OX40 agonist ivuxolimab. The source of these receptors is an adult with an advanced solid tumor such as melanoma, head and neck, liver or kidney cancer.

V and J are TRBV2 and TRBJ1-2; D is unclear. The germline CDR1 and CDR2 sequences are SNHLY and FYNNEI. With 6 bases removed from V and 2 bases from J, the gap between germline ends came to 10 bases. The CDR3 totals 13 residues. This CDR3 reads CASSLGGNYGYTF. CDR3 bases: TGTGCCAGCAGCCTTGGAGGGAACTATGGCTACACCTTC.

The chain couples TRBV6-1 to TRBJ1-3; TRBD1 agrees at 9 bases. The CDR3 has 14 amino acids. J lost 8 bases, V lost 7 bases, and 9 bases had no gene match. Germline V gene lookup returns CDR1 MNHNS and CDR2 SASEGT. The CDR3 DNA reads TGTGCCAGCACTACCGGGACAGGGTTGCACACCATATATTTT. Translation: CASTTGTGLHTIYF.

The chain combines TRBV19 with TRBJ2-2; 8 nucleotides line up with TRBD1. Germline V gene sequence: CDR1 LNHDA, CDR2 SQIVND (reference sequence). V shed 3 bases, J shed 5 bases, and the junction held 5 bases outside the gene matches. The CDR3 has 15 amino acids. CDR3 in amino acids: CASSMSRQGTGELFF. The CDR3 coding sequence is TGTGCCAGTAGTATGTCGAGACAGGGGACCGGGGAGCTGTTTTTT.

This clone was counted between two and nine times. V gene TRBV30 combines with J gene TRBJ1-1; the D gene is possibly TRBD1 (5 bases). V lost 0 bases and J 8 bases, leaving 7 bases between the germline ends. Germline V gene sequence: CDR1 GTSNPN, CDR2 SVGIG (reference sequence). This CDR3 comprises 11 residues. In nucleotides, the CDR3 is TGTGCCTGGAGTGTCTACAGGGAAGCTTTCTTT. This codes for CAWSVYREAFF.

The rearrangement joins TRBV7-9 to TRBJ2-7; 9 bases match TRBD1. CDR1 is SEHNR, CDR2 FQNEAQ, per germline (reference sequence). CDR3 length: 15 amino acids. V shed 4 bases, J shed 7 bases, and the junction held 11 bases outside the gene matches. The DNA for the CDR3 is TGTGCCAGCAGCTGGGGACAGGGTATATTTTCGGAGCAGTACTTC. It encodes CASSWGQGIFSEQYF. The full variable domain, its missing parts supplied by reference TRBV7-9 and TRBJ2-7, is DTGVSQNPRHKITKRGQNVTFRCDPISEHNRLYWYRQTLGQGPEFLTYFQNEAQLEKSRLLSDRFSAERPKGSFSTLEIQRTEQGDSAMYLCASSWGQGIFSEQYFGPGTRLTVT.